These T cell receptor beta chains were read from a single sample in a study of blood T cell repertoires in COVID-19. Sequencing used immunoSEQ multiplex PCR; TCRdb keeps in-frame clones, though not all of them. This sample has around 190,000 clones; 82% occur once, and the top ten carry approximately 7.8%. The specimen sequenced was peripheral blood. The receptors were sampled from a woman aged 55 to 70 with COVID-19, enrolled during active disease. The CDR3 runs from the conserved cysteine through the conserved F or W. The order of the fields is V gene, J gene, clone size, D gene, CDR3 DNA, CDR3 protein. A D gene is named only where the DNA matches it firmly. Clone size, where shown, is once, few, many, or a class for clones that have expanded.

TRBV6-5,TRBJ2-3,NA,TRBD2,TGTGCCAGCAGTCGGGGACTAGCGGGGGCGGATACGCAGTATTTT,CASSRGLAGADTQYF
TRBV6-5,TRBJ2-3,once,NA,TGTGCCAGCAGTTACGGTAGGGGGGGTTCTGAAGATACGCAGTATTTT,CASSYGRGGSEDTQYF
TRBV5-1,TRBJ2-5,NA,NA,TGCGCCAGCAGCTTGGTCCCGGGGGTGGAGACCCAGTACTTC,CASSLVPGVETQYF
TRBV7-3,TRBJ1-2,NA,TRBD1,TGTGCCAGCAGCCCCAACCCAGGGACAGGGGATGGCTACACCTTC,CASSPNPGTGDGYTF
TRBV27,TRBJ1-5,NA,NA,TGTGCCAGCAGTTACCTCTCTAGCTCCAATCAGCCCCAGCATTTT,CASSYLSSSNQPQHF
TRBV4-2,TRBJ2-3,once,NA,TGTGCCAGCAGCCAAACTAGTGGGATTCGAGATACGCAGTATTTT,CASSQTSGIRDTQYF
TRBV18,TRBJ1-6,NA,TRBD1,TGTGCCAGCTCCGGGACAGATAATTCACCCCTCCACTTT,CASSGTDNSPLHF
TRBV6-2/TRBV6-3,TRBJ2-2,NA,NA,TGTGCCAGCAGCTTACGGACGGCCGAGCGGGTTAACACCGGGGAGCTGTTTTTT,CASSLRTAERVNTGELFF
TRBV20-1,TRBJ1-2,NA,TRBD1,TGCAGTGCTAGTCCGGGACAGGGCACTGGCTACACCTTC,CSASPGQGTGYTF
TRBV4-1,TRBJ2-7,NA,TRBD2,TGCGCCAGCAGCCAAGATTCCGGGGGGACCCCCTACGAGCAGTACTTC,CASSQDSGGTPYEQYF
TRBV19,TRBJ1-5,NA,NA,TGTGCCAGTAGTAACGACAGGAATCAGCCCCAGCATTTT,CASSNDRNQPQHF
TRBV28,TRBJ1-1,NA,TRBD1,TGTGCCAGCATCTTAGGGGACAGGGTGAACACTGAAGCTTTCTTT,CASILGDRVNTEAFF
TRBV27,TRBJ2-7,NA,TRBD2,TGTGCCAGCAGCCGTACTAGCGGGAGTGTCAACGAGCAGTACTTC,CASSRTSGSVNEQYF
TRBV2,TRBJ1-1,few,NA,TGTGCCAGCACCTTGAACACTGAAGCTTTCTTT,CASTLNTEAFF
TRBV6-6,TRBJ2-1,NA,NA,TGTGCCAGCAGTTACGTCGGGAGTTTTGACAATGAGCAGTTCTTC,CASSYVGSFDNEQFF
TRBV5-4,TRBJ1-1,NA,NA,TGTGCCAGCAGCCCCTCGGGCCAGGGGAGCACTGAAGCTTTCTTT,CASSPSGQGSTEAFF
TRBV20-1,TRBJ1-6,NA,NA,TGCAGTGCTAGTTCTCAGGGCTATTCACCCCTCCACTTT,CSASSQGYSPLHF
TRBV7-7,TRBJ2-5,NA,TRBD1,TGTGCTAGCAGCTCGATCAACCAGGGGGCCCAAGAGACCCAGTACTTC,CASSSINQGAQETQYF
TRBV19,TRBJ1-2,once,NA,TGTGCCATCGGGACAACTAACTATGGCTACACCTTC,CAIGTTNYGYTF
TRBV5-1,TRBJ1-2,NA,TRBD1,TGCGCCAGCAGCATCGGACAGGGGAGAGGATATGGCTACACCTTC,CASSIGQGRGYGYTF
TRBV3-1/TRBV3-2,TRBJ1-1,NA,TRBD1,TGTGCCAGCAGACGGACAGGTGGGGAAGCTTTCTTT,CASRRTGGEAFF
TRBV4-1,TRBJ1-5,NA,NA,TGCGCCAGCAGCCAAGTTCAGGGCGAGGGCAATCAGCCCCAGCATTTT,CASSQVQGEGNQPQHF
TRBV9,TRBJ1-5,NA,NA,TGTGCCAGCAGCGTAGACGGCAGGGATAGCAATCAGCCCCAGCATTTT,CASSVDGRDSNQPQHF
TRBV11-1,TRBJ2-1,NA,TRBD1,TGTGCCAGCAGCAACCTCGGACAGGTCGCCTACAATGAGCAGTTCTTC,CASSNLGQVAYNEQFF
TRBV5-1,TRBJ1-4,NA,TRBD1,TGCGCCAGCAGCCGGGACAGGGTTTTTAGGAATGAAAAACTGTTTTTT,CASSRDRVFRNEKLFF
TRBV24-1,TRBJ2-7,NA,NA,TGTGCCACCAGTGCGGCAGGGCCTCCTTACGAGCAGTACTTC,CATSAAGPPYEQYF
TRBV6-5,TRBJ1-4,NA,TRBD1,TGTGCCAGCAGTCTGGGACAGGGTGGTGAAAAACTGTTTTTT,CASSLGQGGEKLFF
TRBV7-9,TRBJ2-3,NA,NA,TGTGCCAGCAGCTTAGTCGGGCGGGGCAGCACAGATACGCAGTATTTT,CASSLVGRGSTDTQYF
TRBV10-2,TRBJ2-3,NA,NA,TGCGCCAGCAGTGAGGCCACCCGGGGTTTTAGCACAGATACGCAGTATTTT,CASSEATRGFSTDTQYF
TRBV19,TRBJ1-5,NA,NA,TGTGCCAGTAGTGCCCACCCTAGTCCCCAGCATTTT,CASSAHPSPQHF
TRBV28,TRBJ1-3,NA,TRBD1,TGTGCCAGCAGCCGACAGGGGGCGGGTGGAAACACCATATATTTT,CASSRQGAGGNTIYF
TRBV10-2,TRBJ1-1,NA,NA,TGCGCCAGCAGTGATACAGGGAAAAGAGTAGGAACTGAAGCTTTCTTT,CASSDTGKRVGTEAFF
TRBV15,TRBJ1-3,NA,NA,TGTGCCACCAGCAGAGAACGGGACTATGGAAACACCATATATTTT,CATSRERDYGNTIYF
TRBV20-1,TRBJ2-1,NA,NA,TGCAGTGCTAGTTTTGGTGTTAGACAGTACAATGAGCAGTTCTTC,CSASFGVRQYNEQFF
TRBV5-5,TRBJ1-5,NA,NA,TGTGCCAGCAGCCTTCGACAGACCAATAGCAATCAGCCCCAGCATTTT,CASSLRQTNSNQPQHF
TRBV7-2,TRBJ2-3,NA,NA,TGTGCCAGCAGCTTAGCCCCAGGGTCGGGCACAGATACGCAGTATTTT,CASSLAPGSGTDTQYF
TRBV5-1,TRBJ2-3,NA,NA,TGCGCCAGCAGCACAGGGGAGGTTGGCACAGATACGCAGTATTTT,CASSTGEVGTDTQYF
TRBV11-2,TRBJ1-4,NA,NA,TGTGCCAGCAGCTTGGGAGGAGTATCGTTTTTT,CASSLGGVSFF
TRBV28,TRBJ2-3,few,NA,TGTGCCAGCAGTTTCGACAGAACCCTTAGCACAGATACGCAGTATTTT,CASSFDRTLSTDTQYF
TRBV6-4,TRBJ2-1,once,TRBD2,TGTGCCAGCAGTGACTCTAGCGGGAGCTACAATGAGCAGTTCTTC,CASSDSSGSYNEQFF
TRBV28,TRBJ1-1,NA,TRBD1,TGTGCCAGTCGGGACAGACCGAACACTGAAGCTTTCTTT,CASRDRPNTEAFF
TRBV6-5,TRBJ1-6,NA,NA,TGTGCCAGCAGGGGCAGGGCGTCCCTCCATTCACCCCTCCACTTT,CASRGRASLHSPLHF
TRBV11-3,TRBJ2-7,NA,NA,TGTGCCAGCAGCTTAAGGGCAGGGGAGAGCTCCGAGCAGTACTTC,CASSLRAGESSEQYF
TRBV27,TRBJ2-1,NA,TRBD2,TGTGCCAGCAGTTTCGCGGGATACAGCGGGAGGGACAATGAGCAGTTCTTC,CASSFAGYSGRDNEQFF
TRBV6-1,TRBJ2-1,NA,NA,TGTGCCAGCAGTGAAGTGACATCGAGTTACAATGAGCAGTTCTTC,CASSEVTSSYNEQFF
TRBV9,TRBJ2-3,NA,TRBD1,TGTGCCAGCAGCGTAGCGGGACAGGGTCTGCATACGCAGTATTTT,CASSVAGQGLHTQYF
TRBV3-1/TRBV3-2,TRBJ2-3,NA,TRBD2,TGTGCCAGCAGCTATGGAGCGGGAGAGACAGATACGCAGTATTTT,CASSYGAGETDTQYF
TRBV19,TRBJ2-1,NA,NA,TGTGCCAGTAGTATAGGCGCGCACAATGAGCAGTTCTTC,CASSIGAHNEQFF
TRBV9,TRBJ2-3,NA,TRBD1,TGTGCCAGCAGCGTAGCTACGGGACAGGGGGCGGGAGATACGCAGTATTTT,CASSVATGQGAGDTQYF
TRBV28,TRBJ1-2,NA,NA,TGTGCCAGCAGTTTAGTCGGCGCAGGCAACTATGGCTACACCTTC,CASSLVGAGNYGYTF
TRBV6-5,TRBJ2-2,few,NA,TGTGCCATAAGGGGGGAGGGTGACACCGGGGAGCTGTTTTTT,CAIRGEGDTGELFF
TRBV7-2,TRBJ2-1,once,NA,TGTGCCAGCAGCGGCGGCGTCCGCGACTACAATGAGCAGTTCTTC,CASSGGVRDYNEQFF
TRBV3-1/TRBV3-2,TRBJ1-2,NA,NA,TGTGCCAGCAGCCAAGATCCAGGAGGGCACGGCTACACCTTC,CASSQDPGGHGYTF
TRBV23-1,TRBJ2-3,NA,TRBD2,TGCGCCAGCAGTCAATCTTGGCTAGCGGGAGATAGGATCGGGATACCAGATACGCAGTATTTT,CASSQSWLAGDRIGIPDTQYF